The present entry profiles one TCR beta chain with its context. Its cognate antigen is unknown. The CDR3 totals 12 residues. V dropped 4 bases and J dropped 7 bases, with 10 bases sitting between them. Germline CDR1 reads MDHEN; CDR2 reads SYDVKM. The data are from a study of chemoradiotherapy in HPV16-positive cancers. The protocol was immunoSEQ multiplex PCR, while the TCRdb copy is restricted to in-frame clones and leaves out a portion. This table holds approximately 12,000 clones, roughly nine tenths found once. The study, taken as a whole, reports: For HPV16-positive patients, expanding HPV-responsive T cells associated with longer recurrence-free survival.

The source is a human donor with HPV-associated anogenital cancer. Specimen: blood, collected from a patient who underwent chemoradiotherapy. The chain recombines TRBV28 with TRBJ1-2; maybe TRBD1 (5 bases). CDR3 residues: CASSSLRVGYTF. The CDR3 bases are TGTGCCAGCAGTTCCCTCAGGGTTGGCTACACCTTC.